This T cell receptor (beta chain) was recorded in a study (dated by TCRdb to the early 2010s). The CDR3 sequence holds 12 residues, the cysteine and phenylalanine included. Only CDR3 DNA remains: 36 bases, in frame from the first base. V lost 1 base and J lost 3 bases; the stretch between them is 6 bases long. According to the germline V gene (reference sequence), CDR1 reads GTSNPN and CDR2 reads SVGIG. By how much of the sample it makes up, this clonotype is medium-sized (0.01 to 0.1%). Its recognized antigen is unknown. No clone much larger than this one lies a single base away; base qualities are absent. Sequencing used an Illumina Genome Analyzer IIx. The public reads were run again by TCRdb, first through fastp at Q25 and then through MiXCR, and only productive beta chains were kept. Each record represents a unique CDR3 protein, reported with the most common genes and DNA among its rows. The sample profile shows 12,000 to 15,000 distinct CDR3 sequences; about 30% of them were found once. Jointly, the top ten make up approximately 16% of the sample.

Sequencing was carried out using blood. The source of this sequence is a human donor. Rearrangement joined TRBV30 to TRBJ1-1; the D gene is not confidently resolved. The nucleotide sequence reads TGTGCCTGGAGTGCCGGTTACACTGAAGCTTTCTTT. It translates as CAWSAGYTEAFF.